The entry below describes one TCR beta chain. The source of the sample is a study of cytomegalovirus exposure and HLA in healthy donors. Germline lookup yields CDR1 MGHRA and CDR2 YSYEKL. The CDR3 extends over 13 amino acids. The trim removed 5 bases at V and 10 bases at J, leaving 5 bases unmatched. The primer mix had 60 Vbeta and 13 Jbeta primers. Using immunoSEQ multiplex PCR, the repertoire was profiled, and TCRdb retains in-frame clones only, with some absent. The table has 150,000 to 200,000 clones, under 80% seen once; the top ten hold about 1.4%. The genes are TRBV4-1 and TRBJ1-6; TRBD1 aligns across 7 bases. The sequenced sample consisted of PBMCs. The sequence came from a woman in her 30s in good health and CMV-seronegative. CDR3 region: CASSEGTASPLHF. The CDR3 DNA follows: TGCGCCAGCAGCGAAGGGACAGCCTCACCCCTCCACTTT.